This is a list of T cell receptor beta chains from one sample in a study of T cell repertoires in cytomegalovirus infection. TCRdb called the reads again in MiXCR, with one record for every CDR3 protein. Counted here are about 110,000 distinct CDR3 sequences, about 9.4% occurring once; the ten biggest clones make up approximately 30%. The antigens these receptors bind are not known. Material: PBMCs, sequenced either directly or after in vitro stimulation (not recorded which). These receptors all stem from a human donor in good health (CMV status not recorded). Some clones in this sample may be carry-over from other donors' samples. CDR3s include the opening cysteine and the closing phenylalanine or tryptophan. Fields, in order: V gene, J gene, clone size, D gene, CDR3 length, CDR3 DNA, CDR3 protein. D genes are given only for firm matches. Size is omitted from some rows. Given values are once, few, many or a class for expanded clones.

TRBV5-1	TRBJ1-4	few	-	14	TGCGCCAGCAGCTTGGCTCAGGTTAATGAAAAACTGTTTTTT	CASSLAQVNEKLFF
TRBV6-2/TRBV6-3	TRBJ1-2	-	-	13	TGTGCCAGCGCGATCTCGGGGAACTATGGCTACACCTTC	CASAISGNYGYTF
TRBV18	TRBJ1-5	-	-	13	TGTGCCAGCTCACCAAACAGAGATCAGCCCCAGCATTTT	CASSPNRDQPQHF
TRBV11-3	TRBJ1-1	-	-	13	TGTGCCAGCAGCTTAGAAGGGTCCACTGAAGCTTTCTTT	CASSLEGSTEAFF
TRBV7-2	TRBJ2-1	many	TRBD2	16	TGTGCCAGCAGCTTATACGGGACTAGCGGGTACAATGAGCAGTTCTTC	CASSLYGTSGYNEQFF
TRBV7-2	TRBJ1-4	many	-	12	TGTGCCAGCAGCTTAGCGCGGGGAAAACTGTTTTTT	CASSLARGKLFF
TRBV7-3	TRBJ2-7	few	-	14	TGTGCCAGCAGCCCCGGGGGGCGGGGCTACGAGCAGTACTTC	CASSPGGRGYEQYF
TRBV20-1	TRBJ2-1	many	-	16	TGCAGTGCCCCAAAGCCCGGCGGGACATCCTACAATGAGCAGTTCTTC	CSAPKPGGTSYNEQFF
TRBV6-5	TRBJ1-6	many	TRBD1	19	TGTGCCAGCAGTTACTCGATAAATACGGGAGGGGGCCATAATTCACCCCTCCACTTT	CASSYSINTGGGHNSPLHF
TRBV7-2	TRBJ2-7	many	TRBD1	17	TGTGCCAGCAGCTTAGTGGGCGGGGACAGGGCCACCTACGAGCAGTACTTC	CASSLVGGDRATYEQYF
TRBV7-9	TRBJ2-2	many	-	15	TGTGCCAGCAGCTCCCCCGGTCAAGGCACCGGGGAGCTGTTTTTT	CASSSPGQGTGELFF
TRBV14	TRBJ1-4	-	TRBD1	15	TGTGCCAGCAGCCAGGGACAGGCAAGAGGTGAAAAACTGTTTTTT	CASSQGQARGEKLFF
TRBV7-2	TRBJ2-3	many	-	14	TGTGCCAGCAGCCCCGGGGCAAGCACAGATACGCAGTATTTT	CASSPGASTDTQYF
TRBV19	TRBJ2-7	-	TRBD1	14	TGTGCCAGTAGTCCTCGACAGGGCCCCAGCGAGCAGTACTTC	CASSPRQGPSEQYF
TRBV7-2	TRBJ2-5	many	TRBD1	15	TGTGCCAGCAGCTTAAATTCAGGGGGCCAAGAGACCCAGTACTTC	CASSLNSGGQETQYF
TRBV19	TRBJ1-2	-	-	17	TGTGCCAGTAGCCCTCGGGACATCCTGGCGGGGGACTATGGCTACACCTTC	CASSPRDILAGDYGYTF
TRBV12-3/TRBV12-4	TRBJ1-1	-	TRBD1	16	TGTGCCAGCAGGTTAGGGACAGGGAATTCAAACACTGAAGCTTTCTTT	CASRLGTGNSNTEAFF
TRBV12-3/TRBV12-4	TRBJ2-1	few	TRBD1	16	TGTGCCAGCAGCCTGGAGAGGGGGCGCACAGGGAATGAGCAGTTCTTC	CASSLERGRTGNEQFF
TRBV2	TRBJ1-1	many	-	13	TGTGCCAGCAGCCAGACAGGAAACACTGAAGCTTTCTTT	CASSQTGNTEAFF
TRBV28	TRBJ1-1	few	TRBD1	15	TGTGCCAGCAGGTACTCGACAGGGGAAAGGACTGAAGCTTTCTTT	CASRYSTGERTEAFF
TRBV28	TRBJ1-1	few	-	15	TGTGCCAGCAGTCCTACCTTAGTTGGGAACACTGAAGCTTTCTTT	CASSPTLVGNTEAFF
TRBV29-1	TRBJ2-2	few	-	14	TGCAGCGTTGCTGGGTTAAGCCCTACCGGGGAGCTGTTTTTT	CSVAGLSPTGELFF
TRBV7-7	TRBJ2-3	many	-	13	TGTGCCAGCAGCTTATCCGGCACAGATACGCAGTATTTT	CASSLSGTDTQYF
TRBV29-1	TRBJ2-5	few	-	12	TGCAGCGTTGGGGACTTTAAAGAGACCCAGTACTTC	CSVGDFKETQYF